This is a list of T cell receptor beta chains from one sample in a study of CD8 T cells in ankylosing spondylitis. TCRdb fed the 5' RACE reads into MiXCR, producing one record per CDR3 protein. The sample comprises under 200,000 distinct CDR3 sequences, 9.8% of which are singletons, and around 16% rests with the top ten. Sequences were obtained from blood, either unsorted or a sorted T cell fraction (not recorded which). The receptors were gathered from a female donor with ankylosing spondylitis or in good health (not recorded which). CDR3s leave out the opening cysteine and the closing phenylalanine or tryptophan. Some rows mark clone size as missing; the rest say once, few, many or name a class of expanded clone.

j_gene | abundance | v_gene | len | CDR3aa
TRBJ2-2 | NA | TRBV6-5 | 14 | ASSYSPILNTGELF
TRBJ2-1 | NA | TRBV6-1 | 10 | ASSPTPNEQF
TRBJ2-1 | NA | TRBV7-2 | 11 | ASSQTPYNEQF
TRBJ1-1 | NA | TRBV29-1 | 10 | SVAHPDTEAF
TRBJ1-1 | many | TRBV29-1 | 11 | SVDRPMNTEAF
TRBJ2-2 | NA | TRBV21-1 | 12 | ASSMTRGTGELF
TRBJ1-3 | NA | TRBV9 | 12 | ASSADGREDTIY
TRBJ2-1 | few | TRBV7-6 | 13 | ASSLAGGGGNEQF
TRBJ2-6 | NA | TRBV25-1 | 15 | ASSGLAGGTGANVLT
TRBJ2-5 | medium-sized | TRBV12-3/TRBV12-4 | 9 | ASSLGETQY
TRBJ2-1 | few | TRBV6-2/TRBV6-3 | 11 | ASSAGLYNEQF
TRBJ2-1 | NA | TRBV3-1 | 14 | ASSPPSSGILNEQF
TRBJ1-1 | many | TRBV9 | 10 | ASSENGGNAF
TRBJ2-5 | few | TRBV6-6 | 11 | ASSPTGGETQY
TRBJ2-5 | few | TRBV27 | 12 | ASSHRDRKETQY
TRBJ2-4 | NA | TRBV5-4 | 12 | ASSLAGQANIQY
TRBJ2-1 | many | TRBV29-1 | 15 | SVSSYRTLTRDNEQF
TRBJ1-1 | few | TRBV7-9 | 13 | ASSTNRGLRTEAF
TRBJ2-3 | many | TRBV5-1 | 12 | ASSLESVPDTQY
TRBJ2-7 | NA | TRBV7-9 | 12 | ASSSGALSYEQY
TRBJ1-5 | many | TRBV12-3/TRBV12-4 | 12 | ASSFAGINQPQH
TRBJ2-1 | NA | TRBV5-1 | 12 | ASSLASGAREQF
TRBJ2-5 | NA | TRBV20-1 | 11 | SARDSLQETQY
TRBJ2-7 | many | TRBV5-1 | 14 | ASSWDEMGLKHEQY
TRBJ2-7 | few | TRBV11-2 | 13 | ASSLASGRFYEQY
TRBJ2-3 | NA | TRBV2 | 15 | ASSQWAGGDSTDTQY
TRBJ2-1 | few | TRBV6-5 | 15 | ASSYLGLAGGNGEQF
TRBJ2-7 | NA | TRBV6-5 | 13 | ASSLAGGVSYEQY
TRBJ2-7 | NA | TRBV7-2 | 14 | ASSSPPGGSSYEQY
TRBJ2-5 | few | TRBV20-1 | 13 | SVPTSGLGPETQY
TRBJ1-5 | NA | TRBV7-9 | 12 | ASSLDGFNQPQH
TRBJ1-2 | NA | TRBV9 | 12 | ASTRGNRVEGYT
TRBJ1-5 | NA | TRBV10-3 | 11 | ATKTGGNQPQH
TRBJ1-2 | few | TRBV27 | 11 | ASSPGSNYGYT
TRBJ2-3 | few | TRBV7-9 | 10 | ASRYITDTQY
TRBJ1-2 | many | TRBV6-5 | 13 | ASSYSMGLRYGYT
TRBJ1-1 | many | TRBV12-5 | 10 | ASGFGLTEAF
TRBJ2-5 | NA | TRBV2 | 11 | ASRSGSKETQY
TRBJ2-7 | few | TRBV7-2 | 15 | ASSLAGWDRGSYEQY
TRBJ2-3 | many | TRBV20-1 | 13 | SARGTSSTTDTQY
TRBJ2-7 | NA | TRBV12-3/TRBV12-4 | 12 | ASSLELGPNEQY
TRBJ2-7 | NA | TRBV11-1 | 16 | ASSLSPAQGRHTYDQY
TRBJ2-6 | NA | TRBV11-2 | 17 | ASSSPRGDPISGANVLT
TRBJ2-7 | NA | TRBV6-2/TRBV6-3 | 12 | ASSYATGTYEQY
TRBJ2-3 | NA | TRBV14 | 14 | ASSPYMDWGTDTQY
TRBJ2-1 | NA | TRBV28 | 13 | ASSLRRASTYEQF
TRBJ2-1 | many | TRBV12-5 | 14 | ASGFTVAGKALEQF
TRBJ2-1 | many | TRBV10-3 | 14 | AISESPSGNYNEQF
TRBJ2-3 | NA | TRBV12-3/TRBV12-4 | 13 | ASSPRLASTDTQY